Below are 13 T cell receptor beta chains sequenced from a single sample in a study of CD8 T cells in Susac syndrome. Random hexamers served to reverse transcribe roughly 0.45 to 1 ug RNA. TCRdb used MiXCR to reprocess the immunoSEQ multiplex PCR reads, holding one entry per CDR3 protein. The profile shows 100,000 or so distinct CDR3 sequences, roughly 92% of them singletons. Sequencing was performed on CD8+ T cells from PBMCs. Source of these receptors: a human donor in good health.

The chain carries TRBV7-2 and TRBJ1-5; 9 bases line up with TRBD1. Germline V gives CDR1 SGHTA, CDR2 FQGNSA. The CDR3 contains 15 residues. J was trimmed by 7 bases and V by 4 bases; bases with no gene match: 8. CDR3 sequence (DNA): TGTGCCAGCAGCTGGACGGGACAGGGAAGCCAGCCCCAGCATTTT. Translation gives CASSWTGQGSQPQHF. Together with reference TRBV7-2 and TRBJ1-5, the CDR3 gives the full variable domain: GAGVSQSPSNKVTEKGKDVELRCDPISGHTALYWYRQSLGQGLEFLIYFQGNSAPDKSGLPSDRFSAERTGGSVSTLTIQRTQQEDSAVYLCASSWTGQGSQPQHFGDGTRLSIL.

The rearrangement links TRBV20-1 to TRBJ2-2; 11 nucleotides align to TRBD2. CDR3 length: 14 amino acids. Germline V CDR1 and CDR2: DFQATT, SNEGSKA (reference sequence). Trimming at V came to 6 bases and at J to 3 bases, leaving 3 bases not matched to a gene. CDR3 sequence reads: CSALAGGYTGELFF. CDR3 sequence (DNA): TGCAGTGCGTTAGCGGGAGGGTACACCGGGGAGCTGTTTTTT.

This clonotype was picked up one time. This chain uses TRBV14 with TRBJ1-1; tentative D call: TRBD1 (5 bases). Between the trimmed V and J ends, which lost 5 bases and 3 bases, there was a span of 10 bases. The CDR3 is 13 amino acids. Per the germline V gene, CDR1 is SGHDN and CDR2 is FVKESK. The CDR3 DNA sequence: TGTGCCAGCAGCTGGGGGAAGGACACTGAAGCTTTCTTT. It codes for CASSWGKDTEAFF.

This chain connects TRBV6-2 or TRBV6-3 to TRBJ2-7; unclear D gene. V lost 3 bases to trimming and J lost 12 bases, with 15 bases between them. The CDR3 loop spans 12 amino acids. Germline values: CDR1 MNHEY, CDR2 SVGEGT. CDR3 nucleotides: TGTGCCAGCAGTTATGGCCAGGAGCAGCGGTACTTC. Translating it yields CASSYGQEQRYF.

The rearrangement links TRBV7-9 to TRBJ1-6; TRBD1 matches at 8 bases. CDR3 length: 14 residues. The ends lost 5 bases at V and 9 bases at J; junction bases unmatched: 6. Germline CDR1 and CDR2: SEHNR and FQNEAQ (reference sequence). The CDR3 sequence: CASSAGGSGSPLHF. The CDR3 DNA follows: TGTGCCAGCAGCGCAGGGGGCTCCGGTTCACCCCTCCACTTT.

This rearrangement joins TRBV25-1 to TRBJ1-1; D remains unclear. The CDR3 contains 14 residues. Per germline, CDR1 MGHDK and CDR2 SYGVNS. V gave up 1 base and J gave up 1 base, with 7 bases separating them. The CDR3 DNA sequence: TGTGCCAGCAGTGAATCCTACCAGAACACTGAAGCTTTCTTT. Protein product: CASSESYQNTEAFF.

V usage is TRBV10-3 and J usage is TRBJ2-2; TRBD1 agrees at 7 bases. In germline, CDR1 is ENHRY, CDR2 SYGVKD. CDR3 length: 13 residues. Losses at the gene ends were 4 bases for V and 9 bases for J; bases not matched to a gene: 5. The CDR3 loop is CAISGTGDRELFF. The DNA for the CDR3 is TGTGCCATCAGTGGGACAGGCGATCGGGAGCTGTTTTTT.

The V call is TRBV7-8, the J call TRBJ1-5; 9 bases fit TRBD1. The CDR3 extends over 15 amino acids. Germline V gene lookup returns CDR1 SGHVS and CDR2 FQNEAQ. The trim removed 5 bases at V and 2 bases at J, leaving 4 bases unmatched. In nucleotides, the CDR3 is TGTGCCAGCAGCAGCCGGGACAGGGGCAATCAGCCCCAGCATTTT. Translating gives CASSSRDRGNQPQHF.

The chain has TRBV6-2 or TRBV6-3 and TRBJ2-6; tentatively, D is TRBD1 (5 bases). V lost 2 bases to trimming and J lost 5 bases, with 10 bases between them. Germline V gene data show CDR1 as MNHEY and CDR2 as SVGEGT. The length of the CDR3 is 15 residues. CDR3 amino acids: CASSYQAGRANVLTF. In DNA form, the CDR3 reads TGTGCCAGCAGTTACCAGGCAGGGCGGGCCAACGTCCTGACTTTC.

CDR3 DNA sequence: TGTGCCAGCTCACTTAACGGACAGGGGCCCTTCCAAGAGACCCAGTACTTC. Translation: CASSLNGQGPFQETQYF. The rearrangement joins TRBV18 to TRBJ2-5; 9 bases line up with TRBD1. The germline CDR1 and CDR2 sequences are KGHSH and LQKENI. After removal of 4 bases from V and 1 base from J, the junction contained 10 bases not matched to a gene. The CDR3 runs 17 residues.

This clonotype was counted a few times. The chain joins TRBV12-3 or TRBV12-4 to TRBJ1-1, with a tentative D call TRBD1 (5 bases). CDR3 size: 12 residues. The ends were cut back, 3 bases at V and 4 bases at J, with 6 bases in the middle. CDR3 loop: CASSFGGTEAFF. The CDR3 DNA is TGTGCCAGCAGTTTTGGGGGCACTGAAGCTTTCTTT.

This clonotype was picked up one time. In DNA, the CDR3 is TGTGCCAGCACCCAAAGAAGGGGGGGGTTGAATGAGCAGTTCTTC. Its translation: CASTQRRGGLNEQFF. The gene calls are TRBV7-2 and TRBJ2-1; tentative D call: TRBD2 (7 bases). In germline, CDR1 is SGHTA, CDR2 FQGNSA. CDR3 size: 15 residues. The V end was cut by 7 bases, the J end by 7 bases, with 20 bases between.

The chain uses TRBV4-1 and TRBJ2-7; D is unclear. The CDR3 length is 14 residues. V shed 0 bases and J shed 7 bases, with 13 bases lying between them. Germline CDR1 and CDR2: MGHRA and YSYEKL. Here the CDR3 DNA reads TGCGCCAGCAGCCAAGATACGAGCCGACTGGAGCAGTACTTC. It is translated as CASSQDTSRLEQYF.